This TCR beta chain was sequenced in a study of blood T cell repertoires in COVID-19. This study enrolled people aged roughly 18 to 90 from under 25 US geographic areas. Clones were sequenced by immunoSEQ multiplex PCR, and TCRdb holds only the in-frame ones, with some missing. The sample yields around 380,000 clones, roughly 86% seen once. The sample comprised PBMCs or T cells enriched from blood (not recorded which). This TCR was recovered from a young man who had recovered from COVID-19.

Here the CDR3 DNA reads TGTGCCAGCAGCATTTCGGACAGGGGGACCTACGAGCAGTACTTC. It yields the protein CASSISDRGTYEQYF. The V call is TRBV9, the J call TRBJ2-7; 10 nucleotides match TRBD1. CDR3 length equals 15 residues. Germline V gene data show CDR1 as SGDLS and CDR2 as YYNGEE. V shed 4 bases, J shed 2 bases, and the junction held 6 bases outside the gene matches.